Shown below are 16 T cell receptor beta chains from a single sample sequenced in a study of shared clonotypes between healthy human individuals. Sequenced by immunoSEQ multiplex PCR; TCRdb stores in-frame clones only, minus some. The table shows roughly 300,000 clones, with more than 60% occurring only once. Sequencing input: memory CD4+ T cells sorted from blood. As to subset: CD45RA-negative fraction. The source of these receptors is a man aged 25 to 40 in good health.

CDR3 nucleotides: TGTGCCAGCAGCTTAGCGCGGCAGGGGAGCTCCTATAATTCACCCCTCCACTTT. Translation: CASSLARQGSSYNSPLHF. V usage is TRBV7-8 and J usage is TRBJ1-6; tentative D call: TRBD1 (6 bases). Trimming took 0 bases from V and 0 from J, leaving 12 bases between them. CDR3 length: 18 amino acids. Germline-derived CDR1 and CDR2 are SGHVS and FQNEAQ.

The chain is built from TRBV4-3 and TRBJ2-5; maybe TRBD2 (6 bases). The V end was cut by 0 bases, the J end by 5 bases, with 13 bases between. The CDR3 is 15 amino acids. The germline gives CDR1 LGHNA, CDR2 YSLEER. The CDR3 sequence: CASSQDSGGWETQYF. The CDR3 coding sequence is TGCGCCAGCAGCCAAGACTCAGGAGGGTGGGAGACCCAGTACTTC.

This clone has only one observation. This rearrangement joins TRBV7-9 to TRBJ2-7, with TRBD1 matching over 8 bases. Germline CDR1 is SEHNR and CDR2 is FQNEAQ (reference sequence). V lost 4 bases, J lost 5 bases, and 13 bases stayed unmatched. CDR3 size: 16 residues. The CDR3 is CASSSPLTGERHEQYF. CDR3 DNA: TGTGCCAGCAGCTCCCCCTTGACAGGGGAAAGGCACGAGCAGTACTTC.

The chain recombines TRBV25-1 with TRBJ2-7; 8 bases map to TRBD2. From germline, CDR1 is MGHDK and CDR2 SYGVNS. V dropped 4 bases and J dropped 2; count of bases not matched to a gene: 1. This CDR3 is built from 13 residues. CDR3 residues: CASSAGGAYEQYF. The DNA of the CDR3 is TGTGCCAGCAGTGCCGGGGGGGCCTACGAGCAGTACTTC.

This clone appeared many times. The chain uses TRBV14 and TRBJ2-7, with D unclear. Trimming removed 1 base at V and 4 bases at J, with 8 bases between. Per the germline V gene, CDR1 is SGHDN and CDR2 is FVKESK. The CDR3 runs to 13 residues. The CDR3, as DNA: TGTGCCAGCAGCCAAGGACAACCATACGAGCAGTACTTC. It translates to CASSQGQPYEQYF.

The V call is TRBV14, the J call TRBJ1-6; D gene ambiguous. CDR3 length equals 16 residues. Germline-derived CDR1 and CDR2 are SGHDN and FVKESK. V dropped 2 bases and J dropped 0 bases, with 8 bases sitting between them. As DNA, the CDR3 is TGTGCCAGCAGCCAACGGACCCGCTCCTATAATTCACCCCTCCACTTT. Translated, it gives CASSQRTRSYNSPLHF.

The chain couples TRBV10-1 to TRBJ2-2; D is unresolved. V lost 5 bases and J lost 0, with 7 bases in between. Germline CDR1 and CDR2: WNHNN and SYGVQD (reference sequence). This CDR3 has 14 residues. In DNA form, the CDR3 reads TGCGCCAGCAGTCGTGAGCCGAACACCGGGGAGCTGTTTTTT. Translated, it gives CASSREPNTGELFF.

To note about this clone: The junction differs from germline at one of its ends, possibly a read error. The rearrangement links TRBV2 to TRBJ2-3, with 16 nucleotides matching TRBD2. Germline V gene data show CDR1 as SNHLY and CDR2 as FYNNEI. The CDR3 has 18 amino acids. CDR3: CASSQAGTSGRGTDTQYF. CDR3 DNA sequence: TGTGCCAGCAGTCAAGCCGGGACTAGCGGGAGGGGGACAGATACGCAGTATTTT.

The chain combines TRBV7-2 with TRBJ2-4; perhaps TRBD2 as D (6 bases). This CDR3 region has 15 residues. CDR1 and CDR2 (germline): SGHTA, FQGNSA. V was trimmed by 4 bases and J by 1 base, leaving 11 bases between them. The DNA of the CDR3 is TGTGCCAGCAGCTCCAACCGGGGGGCCAAAAACATTCAGTACTTC. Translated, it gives CASSSNRGAKNIQYF. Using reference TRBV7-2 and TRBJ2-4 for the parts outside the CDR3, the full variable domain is GAGVSQSPSNKVTEKGKDVELRCDPISGHTALYWYRQSLGQGLEFLIYFQGNSAPDKSGLPSDRFSAERTGGSVSTLTIQRTQQEDSAVYLCASSSNRGAKNIQYFGAGTRLSVL.

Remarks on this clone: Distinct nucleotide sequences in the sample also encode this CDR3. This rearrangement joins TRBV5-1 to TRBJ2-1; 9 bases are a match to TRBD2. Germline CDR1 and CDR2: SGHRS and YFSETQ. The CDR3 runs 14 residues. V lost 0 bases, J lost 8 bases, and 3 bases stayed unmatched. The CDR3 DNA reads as TGCGCCAGCAGCTTGGGCGGGAGGGGCGATGAGCAGTTCTTC. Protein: CASSLGGRGDEQFF.

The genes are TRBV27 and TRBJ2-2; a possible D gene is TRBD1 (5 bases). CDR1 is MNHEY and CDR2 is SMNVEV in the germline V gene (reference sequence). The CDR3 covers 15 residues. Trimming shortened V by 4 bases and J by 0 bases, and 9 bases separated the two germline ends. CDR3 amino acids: CASSSGRANTGELFF. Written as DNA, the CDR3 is TGTGCCAGCAGTTCGGGCAGGGCGAACACCGGGGAGCTGTTTTTT.

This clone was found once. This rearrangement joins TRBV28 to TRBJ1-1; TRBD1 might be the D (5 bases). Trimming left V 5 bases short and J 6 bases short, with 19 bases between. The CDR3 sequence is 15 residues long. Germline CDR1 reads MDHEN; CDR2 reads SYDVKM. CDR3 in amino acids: CASSARRGVTAEAFF. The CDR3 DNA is TGTGCCAGCAGTGCTCGGAGAGGGGTGACCGCTGAAGCTTTCTTT.

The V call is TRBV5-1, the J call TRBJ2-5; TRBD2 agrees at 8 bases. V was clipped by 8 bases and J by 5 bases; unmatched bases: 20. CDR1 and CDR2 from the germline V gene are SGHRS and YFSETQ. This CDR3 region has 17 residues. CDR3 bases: TGCGCCAGTCAAAAGGGAGCGGGCTTAATAGCGGGGGAGACCCAGTACTTC. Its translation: CASQKGAGLIAGETQYF.

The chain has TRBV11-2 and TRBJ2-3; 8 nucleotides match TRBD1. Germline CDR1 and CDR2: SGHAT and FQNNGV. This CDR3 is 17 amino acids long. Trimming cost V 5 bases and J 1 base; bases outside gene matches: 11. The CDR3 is CASSPHAPTGGTDTQYF. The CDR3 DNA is TGTGCCAGCAGCCCCCACGCCCCGACAGGGGGCACAGATACGCAGTATTTT. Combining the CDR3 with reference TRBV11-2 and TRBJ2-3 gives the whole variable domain EAGVAQSPRYKIIEKRQSVAFWCNPISGHATLYWYQQILGQGPKLLIQFQNNGVVDDSQLPKDRFSAERLKGVDSTLKIQPAKLEDSAVYLCASSPHAPTGGTDTQYFGPGTRLTVL.

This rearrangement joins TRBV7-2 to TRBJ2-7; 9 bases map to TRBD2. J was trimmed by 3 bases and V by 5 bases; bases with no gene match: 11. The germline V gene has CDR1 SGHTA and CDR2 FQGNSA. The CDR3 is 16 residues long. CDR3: CASSLGSAGGGYEQYF. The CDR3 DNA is TGTGCCAGCAGCCTCGGATCAGCGGGAGGCGGCTACGAGCAGTACTTC. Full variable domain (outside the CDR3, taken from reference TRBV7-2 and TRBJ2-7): GAGVSQSPSNKVTEKGKDVELRCDPISGHTALYWYRQSLGQGLEFLIYFQGNSAPDKSGLPSDRFSAERTGGSVSTLTIQRTQQEDSAVYLCASSLGSAGGGYEQYFGPGTRLTVT.

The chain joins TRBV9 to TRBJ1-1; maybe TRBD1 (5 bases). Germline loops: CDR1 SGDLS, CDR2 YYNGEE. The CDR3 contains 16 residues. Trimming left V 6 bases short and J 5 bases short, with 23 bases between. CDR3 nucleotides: TGTGCCAGCAATCCAGGGCTCGGAGGCGAGGGGACTGAAGCTTTCTTT. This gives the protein CASNPGLGGEGTEAFF.